These 26 T cell receptor beta chains share one sample of origin, sequenced in a study of cytomegalovirus exposure and HLA in healthy donors. Clones were sequenced by immunoSEQ multiplex PCR, and TCRdb holds only the in-frame ones, with some missing. This repertoire shows 200,000 to 300,000 clones, roughly 88% found once; its top ten account for approximately 3%. The sequencing sample was made of PBMCs. The origin of the receptors is a woman aged 25 to 39 in good health and CMV-seronegative.

The rearrangement links TRBV6-4 to TRBJ1-5, with D unclear. The CDR3 runs to 14 residues. With 4 bases removed from V and 6 bases from J, the gap between germline ends came to 13 bases. CDR1 is MRHNA, CDR2 SNTAGT, per germline. CDR3 sequence: CASSAWVVPQPQHF. CDR3 coding DNA: TGTGCCAGCAGTGCCTGGGTAGTGCCTCAGCCCCAGCATTTT.

The chain couples TRBV19 to TRBJ2-1; no reliable D call. The germline V and J ends were trimmed by 5 bases and 10 bases, with 12 bases remaining between them. The CDR3 has 12 residues. Germline V gene lookup returns CDR1 LNHDA and CDR2 SQIVND (reference sequence). The DNA of the CDR3 is TGTGCCAGTAGTTCGTCGACCAACGAGCAGTTCTTC. Translating it yields CASSSSTNEQFF.

This CDR3 reads CASRGQGGSYEQYF. The DNA of the CDR3 is TGTGCCAGCAGGGGACAGGGTGGTTCCTACGAGCAGTACTTC. V is TRBV27 and J is TRBJ2-7; 9 bases fit TRBD1. With V trimmed by 6 bases and J by 1 base, 4 bases remained unmatched. This CDR3 is built from 14 residues. Germline values: CDR1 MNHEY, CDR2 SMNVEV (reference sequence).

J is TRBJ2-1 and V is TRBV25-1, with 13 bases aligning to TRBD2. The CDR3 covers 16 residues. The germline gives CDR1 MGHDK, CDR2 SYGVNS. Trimming cost V 3 bases and J 4 bases; bases outside gene matches: 3. The CDR3: CASSEGLAGTYNEQFF. CDR3 in DNA: TGTGCCAGCAGTGAGGGACTAGCGGGAACTTACAATGAGCAGTTCTTC.

In its sample, this clone was seen once. V gene TRBV5-1 combines with J gene TRBJ2-1; 9 positions match TRBD1. J was trimmed by 7 bases and V by 3 bases; bases with no gene match: 2. Germline CDR1 SGHRS, CDR2 YFSETQ. This CDR3 has 13 residues. The CDR3 reads CASSSGQGNEQFF. CDR3 nucleotide sequence: TGCGCCAGCAGCTCTGGACAGGGGAATGAGCAGTTCTTC.

The table lists this clone with a count of one. The genes are TRBV9 and TRBJ2-3; 8 nucleotides line up with TRBD2. CDR3 length equals 17 residues. Germline CDR1 is SGDLS and CDR2 is YYNGEE. V lost 0 bases and J lost 4; bases outside the gene matches: 10. The CDR3 nucleotides are TGTGCCAGCAGCGTAGCTAAGGCGGGAGGTGTTGCAGATACGCAGTATTTT. Amino acid sequence: CASSVAKAGGVADTQYF.

V gene TRBV6-6 combines with J gene TRBJ1-4; tentatively, D is TRBD1 (6 bases). The V and J ends lost 4 bases and 8 bases respectively, with 17 bases between them. The length of the CDR3 is 15 residues. Germline V gene data show CDR1 as MNHNY and CDR2 as SVGAGI (reference sequence). DNA for the CDR3: TGTGCCAGCAGTTCCCCCAGGGGCCCTAGGGAAAAACTGTTTTTT. It is translated as CASSSPRGPREKLFF.

This clone has only one observation. The genes are TRBV19 and TRBJ2-7; TRBD2 agrees at 11 bases. This CDR3 has 16 residues. CDR1 and CDR2 (germline): LNHDA, SQIVND (reference sequence). The ends lost 1 base at V and 7 bases at J; junction bases unmatched: 9. CDR3 in DNA: TGTGCCAGTAGTATAGGAGGGGGGACTAGCGGCAGGGAGCAGTACTTC. It specifies CASSIGGGTSGREQYF.

The genes are TRBV19 and TRBJ1-2; D possibly corresponds to TRBD1 (5 bases). V lost 7 bases, J lost 2 bases, and 5 bases lay in between. From germline, CDR1 is LNHDA and CDR2 SQIVND (reference sequence). This CDR3 has 11 amino acids. The CDR3 here is CASKGNYGYTF. As DNA, the CDR3 is TGTGCCAGTAAGGGGAACTATGGCTACACCTTC.

The gene calls are TRBV11-2 and TRBJ2-3; D call uncertain. The CDR3 loop spans 12 amino acids. The V and J ends lost 0 bases and 8 bases respectively, with 6 bases between them. Germline V CDR1 and CDR2: SGHAT, FQNNGV. Written as DNA, the CDR3 is TGTGCCAGCAGCTTAGATCTCGGTACGCAGTATTTT. Its translation is CASSLDLGTQYF.

The V call is TRBV18, the J call TRBJ2-7, with D possibly TRBD2 on 5 matching bases. Germline-derived CDR1 and CDR2 are KGHSH and LQKENI. This CDR3 comprises 13 residues. V lost 5 bases and J 2 bases, leaving 10 bases between the germline ends. CDR3 sequence reads: CASSSSGTYEQYF. Written as DNA, the CDR3 is TGTGCCAGCTCATCTTCGGGAACCTACGAGCAGTACTTC.

The chain recombines TRBV9 with TRBJ2-5; perhaps TRBD2 as D (5 bases). The germline V gene has CDR1 SGDLS and CDR2 YYNGEE. The CDR3 has 15 residues. V lost 0 bases and J lost 5, with 14 bases in between. The CDR3 loop reads CASSVANSRGETQYF. CDR3 nucleotides: TGTGCCAGCAGCGTAGCCAACTCTAGAGGGGAGACCCAGTACTTC.

This clone was detected only a few times. The chain has TRBV13 and TRBJ2-3; 8 bases align to TRBD1. CDR3 length: 15 residues. Unmatched junction bases numbered 6, after V lost 2 bases and J lost 5 bases. The germline CDR1 and CDR2 sequences are PRHDT and FYEKMQ (reference sequence). The chain's CDR3 is CASSLRGQGGDTQYF. CDR3 nucleotide sequence: TGTGCCAGCAGCTTAAGAGGACAGGGTGGAGATACGCAGTATTTT.

The chain is built from TRBV5-1 and TRBJ1-2; 7 bases are a match to TRBD1. CDR3 length equals 17 residues. Germline CDR1 and CDR2: SGHRS and YFSETQ. Germline trimming cut 0 bases from V and 7 bases from J; bases unmatched to any gene: 15. This CDR3 is CASSLAGSQGVEIGYTF. The CDR3 DNA reads as TGCGCCAGCAGCTTGGCCGGGAGTCAGGGGGTAGAAATTGGCTACACCTTC.

The chain carries TRBV5-1 and TRBJ2-1; D gene uncertain. The CDR3 consists of 15 residues. The germline V gene has CDR1 SGHRS and CDR2 YFSETQ. V lost 1 base, J lost 0 bases, and 8 bases lay in between. CDR3 sequence reads: CASSLRDTSYNEQFF. CDR3 sequence (DNA): TGCGCCAGCAGCTTGAGGGATACCTCCTACAATGAGCAGTTCTTC.

The chain couples TRBV9 to TRBJ2-2; D is undetermined. Germline-derived CDR1 and CDR2 are SGDLS and YYNGEE. The CDR3 is made up of 14 amino acids. Trimming cost V 7 bases and J 4 bases, with 14 bases left between them. DNA of the CDR3: TGTGCCAGCCGAAGCGTAGCATCCACCGGGGAGCTGTTTTTT. Its translation is CASRSVASTGELFF. Variable domain in full (rest from reference TRBV9 and TRBJ2-2): DSGVTQTPKHLITATGQRVTLRCSPRSGDLSVYWYQQSLDQGLQFLIQYYNGEERAKGNILERFSAQQFPDLHSELNLSSLELGDSALYFCASRSVASTGELFFGEGSRLTVL.

V usage is TRBV27 and J usage is TRBJ2-7, with 7 bases matching TRBD1. After removal of 4 bases from V and 2 bases from J, the junction contained 8 bases not matched to a gene. There are 15 residues in the CDR3. The germline CDR1 and CDR2 sequences are MNHEY and SMNVEV (reference sequence). This chain's CDR3 is CASSSRQGIAYEQYF. In DNA form, the CDR3 reads TGTGCCAGCAGTTCTCGACAGGGTATCGCCTACGAGCAGTACTTC.

CDR3: CASSLPGQGAGEQYF. In DNA form, the CDR3 reads TGTGCCAGCAGCTTACCGGGACAGGGGGCAGGCGAGCAGTACTTC. The rearrangement uses TRBV7-9 and TRBJ2-7, with 12 bases fitting TRBD1. V dropped 2 bases and J dropped 6; count of bases not matched to a gene: 5. Germline lookup yields CDR1 SEHNR and CDR2 FQNEAQ (reference sequence). The CDR3 sequence is 15 residues long.

The chain combines TRBV18 with TRBJ2-7; D is undetermined. Trimming took 0 bases from V and 0 from J, leaving 12 bases between them. The CDR3 runs 16 residues. The germline CDR1 and CDR2 sequences are KGHSH and LQKENI. The CDR3 here is CASSPPGNQHSYEQYF. The CDR3 nucleotides read TGTGCCAGCTCACCACCGGGGAACCAGCACTCCTACGAGCAGTACTTC. Using reference TRBV18 and TRBJ2-7 for the parts outside the CDR3, the full variable domain is NAGVMQNPRHLVRRRGQEARLRCSPMKGHSHVYWYRQLPEEGLKFMVYLQKENIIDESGMPKERFSAEFPKEGPSILRIQQVVRGDSAAYFCASSPPGNQHSYEQYFGPGTRLTVT.

Only a few counts were recorded for this clone. The chain employs TRBV6-5 and TRBJ2-2; a possible D gene is TRBD1 (5 bases). Trimming pared 2 bases from V and 2 bases from J, leaving 12 bases between. CDR1 is MNHEY, CDR2 SVGAGI, per germline. The CDR3 has 16 amino acids. CDR3 sequence: CASSYLRGANTGELFF. The CDR3 coding sequence is TGTGCCAGCAGTTACCTACGTGGGGCTAACACCGGGGAGCTGTTTTTT.

The CDR3 protein is CASSFFDLYEQYF. CDR3 bases: TGTGCCAGCAGCTTCTTCGACCTCTACGAGCAGTACTTC. J is TRBJ2-7 and V is TRBV7-2; no clear D gene. V shed 3 bases and J shed 3 bases, with 9 bases lying between them. This CDR3 has 13 amino acids. Germline CDR1 reads SGHTA; CDR2 reads FQGNSA.

J is TRBJ2-1 and V is TRBV5-1; TRBD2 agrees at 12 bases. The germline CDR1 and CDR2 sequences are SGHRS and YFSETQ. The length of the CDR3 is 15 residues. V shed 0 bases, J shed 9 bases, and the junction held 4 bases outside the gene matches. The CDR3 sequence is CASSLGASGRGEQFF. Here the CDR3 DNA reads TGCGCCAGCAGCTTGGGTGCTAGCGGGAGGGGTGAGCAGTTCTTC.

This sequence joins TRBV29-1 and TRBJ1-2; 8 bases fit TRBD1. The CDR3 is 13 amino acids. The ends lost 7 bases at V and 0 bases at J; junction bases unmatched: 4. From germline, CDR1 is SQVTM and CDR2 ANQGSEA. The CDR3 sequence: CSARQGTNYGYTF. The DNA of the CDR3 is TGCAGCGCCCGACAGGGGACTAACTATGGCTACACCTTC.

The chain recombines TRBV20-1 with TRBJ2-7; 7 bases map to TRBD1. The CDR3 consists of 10 residues. The J segment lost 6 bases and the V segment lost 4 bases, leaving 0 bases of the junction unmatched. Germline values: CDR1 DFQATT, CDR2 SNEGSKA (reference sequence). The CDR3 loop is CSATGGEQYF. The CDR3 DNA reads TGCAGTGCTACAGGGGGCGAGCAGTACTTC.

The chain has TRBV2 and TRBJ2-3; the match to TRBD1 covers 7 bases. The CDR3 has 14 residues. Trimming took 8 bases from V and 2 from J; bases not matched to a gene: 7. Germline loops: CDR1 SNHLY, CDR2 FYNNEI. This CDR3 is CASGRDSLTDTQYF. Written as DNA, the CDR3 is TGTGCCAGCGGCCGGGACAGCCTCACAGATACGCAGTATTTT.

The chain combines TRBV5-1 with TRBJ2-7; the D is unclear. This CDR3 is built from 14 residues. CDR1 SGHRS and CDR2 YFSETQ come from the germline V gene. V lost 2 bases and J 0 bases, leaving 9 bases between the germline ends. The CDR3 here is CASSFNSLSYEQYF. In nucleotides, the CDR3 is TGCGCCAGCAGCTTTAACAGCCTCTCCTACGAGCAGTACTTC.